These T cell receptor beta chains were read from a single sample in a study of cytomegalovirus exposure and HLA in healthy donors. Data came from immunoSEQ multiplex PCR; TCRdb stores just in-frame clones and leaves some out. The sample consists of hundreds of thousands of clones, 85% to 90% of them appearing once. The sample consisted of PBMCs. These receptors came from a woman aged 18-29 years in good health and CMV-seronegative. The CDR3 runs from the conserved cysteine through the conserved F or W. A D gene is named only where the DNA matches it firmly. Clone size, where shown, is once, few, many, or a class for clones that have expanded.

v_call: TRBV18; clone_size: .; j_call: TRBJ2-5; cdr3_length: 18; d_call: TRBD2; cdr3_nt: TGTGCCAGCTCACCACAACCACTAGCGGGAGGGCCCCAAGAGACCCAGTACTTC; cdr3_aa: CASSPQPLAGGPQETQYF
v_call: TRBV28; clone_size: .; j_call: TRBJ2-2; cdr3_length: 12; d_call: .; cdr3_nt: TGTGCCAGCAGGAGGAGCCCCGGGGAGCTGTTTTTT; cdr3_aa: CASRRSPGELFF
v_call: TRBV5-4; clone_size: .; j_call: TRBJ1-2; cdr3_length: 13; d_call: TRBD1; cdr3_nt: TGTGCCAGCAGCTTGGGTGACAGGGTTGGCTACACCTTC; cdr3_aa: CASSLGDRVGYTF
v_call: TRBV5-1; clone_size: .; j_call: TRBJ2-1; cdr3_length: 14; d_call: TRBD2; cdr3_nt: TGCGCCAGCAGCCCTAGCGGTCTATACAATGAGCAGTTCTTC; cdr3_aa: CASSPSGLYNEQFF
v_call: TRBV7-6; clone_size: few; j_call: TRBJ1-1; cdr3_length: 12; d_call: .; cdr3_nt: TGTGCCAGCAGCTTATTGGGGAGTGAAGCTTTCTTT; cdr3_aa: CASSLLGSEAFF
v_call: TRBV4-1; clone_size: .; j_call: TRBJ1-2; cdr3_length: 14; d_call: TRBD1; cdr3_nt: TGCGCCAGCAGGCCGGATGGGACAGCCTATGGCTACACCTTC; cdr3_aa: CASRPDGTAYGYTF
v_call: TRBV11-3; clone_size: .; j_call: TRBJ2-1; cdr3_length: 16; d_call: TRBD2; cdr3_nt: TGTGCCAGCAGCTTGGACGGACTAGCGGGATATAATGAGCAGTTCTTC; cdr3_aa: CASSLDGLAGYNEQFF
v_call: TRBV5-1; clone_size: .; j_call: TRBJ2-3; cdr3_length: 15; d_call: .; cdr3_nt: TGCGCCAGCAGCTTGGGAGGGGGAACCACAGATACGCAGTATTTT; cdr3_aa: CASSLGGGTTDTQYF
v_call: TRBV18; clone_size: .; j_call: TRBJ2-3; cdr3_length: 15; d_call: TRBD1; cdr3_nt: TGTGCCAGCTCACCGACAGGGGGCCTAGTAGATACGCAGTATTTT; cdr3_aa: CASSPTGGLVDTQYF
v_call: TRBV7-3; clone_size: .; j_call: TRBJ2-3; cdr3_length: 13; d_call: .; cdr3_nt: TGTGCCAGCAGCTTACAGGTCACAGATACGCAGTATTTT; cdr3_aa: CASSLQVTDTQYF
v_call: TRBV10-1; clone_size: .; j_call: TRBJ2-7; cdr3_length: 14; d_call: .; cdr3_nt: TGCGCCAGCAGCAGGGACTTAAACCGGGACGAGCAGTACTTC; cdr3_aa: CASSRDLNRDEQYF
v_call: TRBV7-9; clone_size: .; j_call: TRBJ2-1; cdr3_length: 14; d_call: .; cdr3_nt: TGTGCCAGCAGCTTAGGACTAGGCGGGAATGAGCAGTTCTTC; cdr3_aa: CASSLGLGGNEQFF
v_call: TRBV18; clone_size: .; j_call: TRBJ2-2; cdr3_length: 14; d_call: TRBD2; cdr3_nt: TGTGCCAGCTCACCTAGCGGGGGCACCGGGGAGCTGTTTTTT; cdr3_aa: CASSPSGGTGELFF
v_call: TRBV7-9; clone_size: .; j_call: TRBJ1-2; cdr3_length: 11; d_call: .; cdr3_nt: TGTGCCAGCGAGGAGAACTATGGCTACACCTTC; cdr3_aa: CASEENYGYTF
v_call: TRBV5-6; clone_size: .; j_call: TRBJ1-2; cdr3_length: 15; d_call: .; cdr3_nt: TGTGCCAGCAGCTTGGATTGGGGCCTTAACTATGGCTACACCTTC; cdr3_aa: CASSLDWGLNYGYTF
v_call: TRBV23-1; clone_size: once; j_call: TRBJ2-2; cdr3_length: 16; d_call: .; cdr3_nt: TGCGCCAGCAGTCAAACTATCGTTATCGTAGACCGGGAGCTGTTTTTT; cdr3_aa: CASSQTIVIVDRELFF
v_call: TRBV21-1; clone_size: .; j_call: TRBJ1-5; cdr3_length: 15; d_call: .; cdr3_nt: TGTGCCAGCAGCAAAATTCCAGGGTTTATTACGGCCCAGCATTTT; cdr3_aa: CASSKIPGFITAQHF
v_call: TRBV10-3; clone_size: .; j_call: TRBJ1-1; cdr3_length: 12; d_call: .; cdr3_nt: TGTGCCATCAGTCCGGACATACATGAAGCTTTCTTT; cdr3_aa: CAISPDIHEAFF
v_call: TRBV5-6; clone_size: once; j_call: TRBJ1-2; cdr3_length: 14; d_call: .; cdr3_nt: TGTGCCAGCAGCTCCCCAGGAACACACTATGGCTACACCTTC; cdr3_aa: CASSSPGTHYGYTF
v_call: TRBV10-2; clone_size: .; j_call: TRBJ2-7; cdr3_length: 13; d_call: .; cdr3_nt: TGCGCCAGCAGCGCCCCAGGGGCCTACGAGCAGTACTTC; cdr3_aa: CASSAPGAYEQYF
v_call: TRBV9; clone_size: .; j_call: TRBJ1-5; cdr3_length: 15; d_call: TRBD1; cdr3_nt: TGTGCCAGCAGCGTAGGGGGGACAGGAGGACAGCCCCAGCATTTT; cdr3_aa: CASSVGGTGGQPQHF
v_call: TRBV2; clone_size: .; j_call: TRBJ2-5; cdr3_length: 16; d_call: TRBD2; cdr3_nt: TGTGCCCGTGCTGGCGGGGGGCCTCCTCCACAAGAGACCCAGTACTTC; cdr3_aa: CARAGGGPPPQETQYF
v_call: TRBV19; clone_size: .; j_call: TRBJ2-1; cdr3_length: 16; d_call: TRBD2; cdr3_nt: TGTGCCAGTAGGGCCCTACGGAGCGGGAGAGGGGATGAGCAGTTCTTC; cdr3_aa: CASRALRSGRGDEQFF
v_call: TRBV15; clone_size: .; j_call: TRBJ1-5; cdr3_length: 15; d_call: .; cdr3_nt: TGTGCCACCAGCAGAGATCCGTCGGTTACGGAGCCCCAGCATTTT; cdr3_aa: CATSRDPSVTEPQHF
v_call: TRBV7-9; clone_size: .; j_call: TRBJ1-5; cdr3_length: 15; d_call: .; cdr3_nt: TGTGCCAGCAGCTTCCAGGGCGGTAGCAATCAGCCCCAGCATTTT; cdr3_aa: CASSFQGGSNQPQHF
v_call: TRBV18; clone_size: .; j_call: TRBJ1-6; cdr3_length: 14; d_call: .; cdr3_nt: TGTGCCAGCCCACCGGCCTCCTATAATTCACCCCTCCACTTT; cdr3_aa: CASPPASYNSPLHF
v_call: TRBV5-1; clone_size: .; j_call: TRBJ2-3; cdr3_length: 16; d_call: TRBD2; cdr3_nt: TGCGCCAGCAGCTTGGGTACTAGCGGATCCACAGATACGCAGTATTTT; cdr3_aa: CASSLGTSGSTDTQYF
v_call: TRBV6-6; clone_size: .; j_call: TRBJ2-3; cdr3_length: 13; d_call: TRBD2; cdr3_nt: TGTGCCAGCCGGACTAGCGGCACAGATACGCAGTATTTT; cdr3_aa: CASRTSGTDTQYF
v_call: TRBV11-2; clone_size: .; j_call: TRBJ2-3; cdr3_length: 16; d_call: .; cdr3_nt: TGTGCCAGCAGTCGACCCCGGGACTTAGACACAGATACGCAGTATTTT; cdr3_aa: CASSRPRDLDTDTQYF